The rows below give T cell receptor beta chains drawn from one sample of a study of blood T cell repertoires in COVID-19. The assay was immunoSEQ multiplex PCR, and TCRdb's table has in-frame clones only and misses some. The data hold 120,000 or so clones, with approximately 90% observed a single time. Sample: peripheral blood. The receptor set was obtained from a woman in her fifties or sixties with acute or convalescent COVID-19. Each CDR3 is given with its conserved first and last residue. D genes are given only for firm matches. Clone size is not always given. Where it is, it says once, few, many or a class for expanded clones.

cdr3_aa,cdr3_nt,j_call,clone_size,v_call,d_call,cdr3_length
CATTEGVNSPLHF,TGCGCCACCACCGAGGGAGTTAATTCACCCCTCCACTTT,TRBJ1-6,NA,TRBV5-1,NA,13
CATSDKRGLETQYF,TGTGCCACCAGTGACAAAAGGGGGCTCGAGACCCAGTACTTC,TRBJ2-5,NA,TRBV24-1,TRBD1,14
CASSRGGLEAFF,TGTGCCAGCAGCCGAGGGGGTCTTGAAGCTTTCTTT,TRBJ1-1,NA,TRBV2,NA,12
CASSPEGVSYNEQFF,TGTGCCAGCAGCCCCGAGGGGGTCTCCTACAATGAGCAGTTCTTC,TRBJ2-1,NA,TRBV6-4,NA,15
CASSRASSGMNTEAFF,TGCGCCAGCAGCAGGGCCTCTTCGGGAATGAACACTGAAGCTTTCTTT,TRBJ1-1,once,TRBV5-1,NA,16
CASSLVEGPNEQFF,TGTGCCAGCAGCTTAGTGGAGGGACCGAATGAGCAGTTCTTC,TRBJ2-1,NA,TRBV7-9,NA,14
CAWSLDYSEFF,TGTGCCTGGAGCCTTGATTACTCGGAGTTCTTC,TRBJ2-1,NA,TRBV30,NA,11
CATARGGGRRNTEAFF,TGTGCCACCGCCCGGGGAGGGGGGCGTAGGAACACTGAAGCTTTCTTT,TRBJ1-1,once,TRBV27,NA,16
CASSQERGGYLPYEQYF,TGTGCCAGCAGCCAAGAGCGGGGAGGGTACCTTCCCTACGAGCAGTACTTC,TRBJ2-7,NA,TRBV4-2,TRBD2,17
CATSRDLGSSGLAGTYNEQFF,TGTGCCACCAGCAGAGATCTTGGCAGTTCCGGACTAGCGGGGACCTACAATGAGCAGTTCTTC,TRBJ2-1,NA,TRBV15,TRBD2,21
CASSQALGGDEQYF,TGCGCCAGCAGCCAAGCACTAGGGGGGGACGAGCAGTACTTC,TRBJ2-7,NA,TRBV4-1,NA,14
CASSSGAYEQYF,TGTGCCAGTAGTAGTGGAGCCTACGAGCAGTACTTC,TRBJ2-7,NA,TRBV19,NA,12
CASSLLAGVGNEQFF,TGTGCCAGCAGTTTACTAGCGGGAGTGGGCAATGAGCAGTTCTTC,TRBJ2-1,NA,TRBV28,TRBD2,15
CASSELGSYGYTF,TGTGCCAGCAGTGAACTGGGCAGCTATGGCTACACCTTC,TRBJ1-2,few,TRBV2,NA,13
CASSVGGQIQETQYF,TGTGCCAGCAGCGTCGGGGGGCAGATCCAAGAGACCCAGTACTTC,TRBJ2-5,NA,TRBV9,NA,15
CASSVDHYSDNEQFF,TGTGCCAGCAGCGTAGACCATTATTCGGACAATGAGCAGTTCTTC,TRBJ2-1,NA,TRBV9,NA,15
CASSLVPSDGREYF,TGTGCCAGCAGCTTAGTGCCTAGTGACGGAAGAGAGTACTTC,TRBJ2-4,NA,TRBV7-2,NA,14
CASTSGGSGYEQYF,TGTGCCAGCACCTCAGGGGGGTCAGGCTACGAGCAGTACTTC,TRBJ2-7,NA,TRBV6-6,NA,14
CASRSQETQYF,TGTGCCAGCAGGAGCCAAGAGACCCAGTACTTC,TRBJ2-5,once,TRBV25-1,NA,11
CASRSGSLGQETQYF,TGTGCCAGCAGAAGCGGGAGTTTAGGGCAAGAGACCCAGTACTTC,TRBJ2-5,NA,TRBV19,TRBD2,15
CASSLVPAGAEQYF,TGTGCCAGCAGCTTAGTCCCGGCTGGGGCCGAGCAGTACTTC,TRBJ2-7,NA,TRBV7-9,NA,14
CASSLAGGFGSYEQYF,TGTGCCAGCAGCTTGGCCGGCGGGTTTGGGTCATACGAGCAGTACTTC,TRBJ2-7,NA,TRBV5-6,NA,16
CASSLLGTPGDTEAFF,TGTGCCAGCAGTTTATTAGGGACGCCAGGGGACACTGAAGCTTTCTTT,TRBJ1-1,NA,TRBV28,NA,16
CASSRTGTGTNIQYF,TGTGCCAGCAGCCGAACCGGGACAGGGACAAACATTCAGTACTTC,TRBJ2-4,once,TRBV3-1/TRBV3-2,TRBD1,15
CASSQDLAGPNTGELFF,TGTGCCAGCAGCCAAGACCTAGCGGGGCCGAACACCGGGGAGCTGTTTTTT,TRBJ2-2,NA,TRBV3-1/TRBV3-2,TRBD2,17
CASSLWTGKSNEQFF,TGTGCCAGCAGCTTATGGACAGGGAAAAGTAATGAGCAGTTCTTC,TRBJ2-1,NA,TRBV7-9,TRBD1,15
CATSETAARGGTDTQYF,TGTGCCACCAGTGAGACGGCCGCCCGGGGGGGAACAGATACGCAGTATTTT,TRBJ2-3,NA,TRBV24-1,TRBD2,17
CASSVQGRHWGTDTQYF,TGTGCCAGCAGCGTACAGGGTAGACATTGGGGCACAGATACGCAGTATTTT,TRBJ2-3,NA,TRBV9,NA,17
CATSRAVRTDTQYF,TGTGCCACCAGCAGAGCAGTTCGCACAGATACGCAGTATTTT,TRBJ2-3,NA,TRBV15,NA,14
CASSRLAGGPKEQFF,TGCGCCAGCAGCCGACTAGCGGGAGGCCCGAAGGAGCAGTTCTTC,TRBJ2-1,NA,TRBV5-1,TRBD2,15
CASSARDSWVTAQHF,TGTGCCAGCTCCGCCCGGGACAGTTGGGTCACGGCCCAGCATTTT,TRBJ1-5,NA,TRBV18,TRBD1,15
CASSEGGRGTGYTF,TGTGCCAGCAGCGAAGGGGGTAGGGGGACTGGCTACACCTTC,TRBJ1-2,NA,TRBV6-1,NA,14
CASSLDDNEQYF,TGTGCCAGCAGCTTGGATGACAACGAGCAGTACTTC,TRBJ2-7,many,TRBV5-8,NA,12
CASSPPGEGSTYEQYF,TGTGCCAGCAGCCCCCCAGGGGAGGGTTCTACCTACGAGCAGTACTTC,TRBJ2-7,NA,TRBV9,NA,16
CSVEGVGQYEQYF,TGCAGCGTTGAAGGAGTCGGACAGTACGAGCAGTACTTC,TRBJ2-7,NA,TRBV29-1,NA,13
CASSPTTGGAWGYTF,TGTGCCAGCAGCCCTACGACAGGGGGCGCGTGGGGCTACACCTTC,TRBJ1-2,NA,TRBV3-1/TRBV3-2,TRBD1,15
CATSRPKGTTNEKLFF,TGTGCCACCAGCAGACCGAAGGGGACAACTAATGAAAAACTGTTTTTT,TRBJ1-4,NA,TRBV15,NA,16
CASSYREGGPNYGYTF,TGTGCCAGCAGTTATAGGGAGGGGGGGCCTAACTATGGCTACACCTTC,TRBJ1-2,NA,TRBV6-6,NA,16
CASRRAAPYEQYF,TGCGCCAGCAGAAGAGCGGCACCCTACGAGCAGTACTTC,TRBJ2-7,NA,TRBV5-1,NA,13
CASSLAVIDGDTQYF,TGTGCCAGCAGCTTAGCGGTAATAGATGGAGATACGCAGTATTTT,TRBJ2-3,NA,TRBV7-2,NA,15
CASSRTSGYTDTQYF,TGTGCCAGCTCACGGACTAGCGGGTATACAGATACGCAGTATTTT,TRBJ2-3,NA,TRBV18,TRBD2,15
CASSALTSGGSYEQYF,TGTGCCAGTAGTGCGCTGACTAGCGGGGGTTCCTACGAGCAGTACTTC,TRBJ2-7,NA,TRBV19,TRBD2,16
CASSPWGTGVEQYF,TGTGCCAGCAGCCCGTGGGGGACAGGGGTCGAGCAGTACTTC,TRBJ2-7,few,TRBV7-9,TRBD1,14
CASSYSPKTSGLLF,TGTGCCAGCAGTTACTCCCCCAAGACTAGCGGGTTGCTCTTC,TRBJ2-1,NA,TRBV6-5,TRBD2,14
CASSSGAGFDYGYTF,TGTGCCAGCAGCTCAGGGGCAGGGTTTGACTATGGCTACACCTTC,TRBJ1-2,NA,TRBV7-2,NA,15
CASSVTSFSYNEQFF,TGTGCCAGCAGCGTAACTAGCTTCTCCTACAATGAGCAGTTCTTC,TRBJ2-1,NA,TRBV9,NA,15
CASSDLAGGPGELFF,TGTGCCAGCAGTGATTTGGCGGGAGGCCCCGGGGAGCTGTTTTTT,TRBJ2-2,NA,TRBV2,TRBD2,15
CASSLVGGPNSPLHF,TGCGCCAGCAGCTTGGTAGGGGGCCCTAATTCACCCCTCCACTTT,TRBJ1-6,NA,TRBV5-1,TRBD1,15
CAWSRGTGNTIYF,TGTGCCTGGAGTAGGGGTACTGGAAACACCATATATTTT,TRBJ1-3,once,TRBV30,NA,13
CASSLAPVNGYTF,TGTGCCAGCAGTTTGGCCCCCGTTAATGGCTACACCTTC,TRBJ1-2,NA,TRBV12-3/TRBV12-4,NA,13